What follows is one TCR beta chain and its context. The data were taken from a study of T cell changes during pregnancy in multiple sclerosis. Trimming cost V 6 bases and J 8 bases; bases outside gene matches: 8. The CDR3 totals 14 residues. Looked up from germline, CDR1 is KGHSH and CDR2 is LQKENI. Sequencing was performed with immunoSEQ multiplex PCR; in TCRdb, only in-frame clones are kept and a portion is missing. The data hold tens of thousands of clones, with approximately 95% observed a single time. V is TRBV18 and J is TRBJ1-5, with TRBD1 matching over 9 bases. The TCR comes from a female donor in good health, enrolled as a control in a pregnancy study. This specimen consisted of peripheral blood, obtained in the second trimester of pregnancy. CDR3 DNA sequence: TGTGCCAGCTCCATGGGACAGGGACTTGAGCCCCAGCATTTT. Its translation: CASSMGQGLEPQHF. The full variable domain, in which reference TRBV18 and TRBJ1-5 provide the parts outside the CDR3, is NAGVMQNPRHLVRRRGQEARLRCSPMKGHSHVYWYRQLPEEGLKFMVYLQKENIIDESGMPKERFSAEFPKEGPSILRIQQVVRGDSAAYFCASSMGQGLEPQHFGDGTRLSIL.